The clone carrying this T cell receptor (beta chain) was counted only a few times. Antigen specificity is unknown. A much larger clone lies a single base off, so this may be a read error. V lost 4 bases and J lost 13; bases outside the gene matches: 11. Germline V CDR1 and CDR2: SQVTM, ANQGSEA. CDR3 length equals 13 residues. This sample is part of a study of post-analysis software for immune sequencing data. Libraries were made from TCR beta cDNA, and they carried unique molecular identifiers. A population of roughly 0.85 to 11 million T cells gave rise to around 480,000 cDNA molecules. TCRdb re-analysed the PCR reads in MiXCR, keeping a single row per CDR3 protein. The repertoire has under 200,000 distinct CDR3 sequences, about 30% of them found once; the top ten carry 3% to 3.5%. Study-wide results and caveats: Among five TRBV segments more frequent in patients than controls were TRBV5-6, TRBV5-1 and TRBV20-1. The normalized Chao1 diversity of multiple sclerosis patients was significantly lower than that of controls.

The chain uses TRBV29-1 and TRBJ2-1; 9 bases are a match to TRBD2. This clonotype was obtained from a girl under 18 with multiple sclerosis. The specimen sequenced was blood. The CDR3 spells CSVVLAGTETQFF. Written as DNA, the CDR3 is TGCAGCGTTGTACTAGCGGGTACGGAGACCCAGTTCTTC.